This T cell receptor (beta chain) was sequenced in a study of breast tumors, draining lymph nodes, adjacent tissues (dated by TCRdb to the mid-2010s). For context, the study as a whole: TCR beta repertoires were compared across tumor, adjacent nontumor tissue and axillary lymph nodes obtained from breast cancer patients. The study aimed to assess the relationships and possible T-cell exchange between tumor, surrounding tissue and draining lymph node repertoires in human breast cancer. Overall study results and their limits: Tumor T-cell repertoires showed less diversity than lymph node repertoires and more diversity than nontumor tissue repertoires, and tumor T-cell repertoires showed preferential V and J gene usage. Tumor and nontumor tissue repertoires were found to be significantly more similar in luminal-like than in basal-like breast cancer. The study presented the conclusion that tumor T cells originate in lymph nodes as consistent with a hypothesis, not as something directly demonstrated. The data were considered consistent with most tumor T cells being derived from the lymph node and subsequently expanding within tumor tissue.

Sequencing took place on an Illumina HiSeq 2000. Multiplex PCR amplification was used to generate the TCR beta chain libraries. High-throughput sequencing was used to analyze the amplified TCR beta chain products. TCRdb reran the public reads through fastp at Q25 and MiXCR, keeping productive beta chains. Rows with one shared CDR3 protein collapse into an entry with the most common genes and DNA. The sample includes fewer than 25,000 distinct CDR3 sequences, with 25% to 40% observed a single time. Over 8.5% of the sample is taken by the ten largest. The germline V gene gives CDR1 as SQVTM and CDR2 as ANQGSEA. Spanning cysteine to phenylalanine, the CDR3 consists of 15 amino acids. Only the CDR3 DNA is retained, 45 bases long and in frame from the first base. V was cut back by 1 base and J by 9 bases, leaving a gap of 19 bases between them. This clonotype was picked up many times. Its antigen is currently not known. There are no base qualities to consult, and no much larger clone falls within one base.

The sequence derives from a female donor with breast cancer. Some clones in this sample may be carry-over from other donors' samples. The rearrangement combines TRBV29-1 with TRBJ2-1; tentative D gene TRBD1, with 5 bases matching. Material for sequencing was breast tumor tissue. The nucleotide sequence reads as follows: TGCAGCGTTGAAGCGATCAGGGTGGTTCTGGGTGAGCAGTTCTTC. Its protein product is CSVEAIRVVLGEQFF.